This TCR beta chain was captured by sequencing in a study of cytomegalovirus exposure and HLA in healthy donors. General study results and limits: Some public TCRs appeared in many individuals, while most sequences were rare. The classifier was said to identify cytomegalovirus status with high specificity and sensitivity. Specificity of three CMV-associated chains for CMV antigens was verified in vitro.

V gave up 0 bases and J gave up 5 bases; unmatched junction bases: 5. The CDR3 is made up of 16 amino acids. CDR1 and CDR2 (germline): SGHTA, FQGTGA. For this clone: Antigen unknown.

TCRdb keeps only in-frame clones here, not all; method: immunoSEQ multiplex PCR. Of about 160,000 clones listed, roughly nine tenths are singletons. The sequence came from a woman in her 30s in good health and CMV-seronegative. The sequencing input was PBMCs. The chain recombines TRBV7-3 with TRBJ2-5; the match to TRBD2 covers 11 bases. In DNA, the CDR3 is TGTGCCAGCAGCTTAACAGGACTAGCGGGCATGGAGACCCAGTACTTC. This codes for CASSLTGLAGMETQYF.